The clone carrying this TCR beta chain was observed a few times. What it binds is unknown. Germline CDR1 reads SGHTA; CDR2 reads FQGNSA. This CDR3 has 15 residues. Trimming took 4 bases from V and 5 from J, leaving 17 bases between them. The purity of all sorted populations exceeded 95%. The isolated RNA, all of it, was reverse transcribed, so expressed TCRB transcripts were what got sequenced. The method was immunoSEQ multiplex PCR; TCRdb's version includes in-frame clones alone and lacks a portion of them. The data hold a few hundred thousand clones, with roughly 9.8% observed a single time. This record belongs to a study of beta chain features in type 1 diabetes. About the research overall: Patients were similar to healthy donors in age and gender (as well as in cell yields). General study points: High TCR expression in some cells could lead to their over-representation in cDNA sequencing. Among all four CD4+ subsets, Type 1 diabetes patients had TCRB CDR3s that were moderately but significantly shorter. The similarity of naive, central memory and Treg TCRB repertoires appeared greater among patients than among healthy donors.

The source material was central memory CD4+ T cells from blood. The sequence was collected from a man aged 25 to 40 with type 1 diabetes. J is TRBJ2-5 and V is TRBV7-2; tentative D call: TRBD1 (5 bases). CDR3 sequence: CASSWNTDIIETQYF. In DNA, the CDR3 is TGTGCCAGCAGCTGGAACACGGACATAATCGAGACCCAGTACTTC.